The T cell receptor beta chain described here comes from a study of tumour-infiltrating T cells in Burkitt lymphoma. As for the study in general: Repertoire clonality predicted overall and progression-free survival.

V was clipped by 4 bases and J by 5 bases; unmatched bases: 6. The CDR3 totals 15 residues. The germline gives CDR1 SGHRS, CDR2 YFSETQ. Measured with immunoSEQ multiplex PCR; TCRdb has only the in-frame clones, and not every one. This sample has about 13,000 clones, with 85% found just once. The TCR comes from a human donor with diffuse large B-cell lymphoma. The chain is built from TRBV5-1 and TRBJ2-2; 9 bases agree with TRBD1. Input material: tumor tissue. This CDR3 is CASSKWTGDTGELFF. CDR3 coding DNA: TGCGCCAGCAGCAAATGGACAGGGGATACCGGGGAGCTGTTTTTT.